Presented here are 9 T cell receptor beta chains from one specimen sequenced in a study of shared clonotypes between healthy human individuals. Here immunoSEQ multiplex PCR was the method, and the copy in TCRdb shows in-frame clones only, minus some. Of approximately 2.3 million clones in the sample, approximately 95% were seen once. The sequencing sample was made of naive CD4+ T cells from PBMCs. As to subset: CD45RA+ positively selected. The receptors shown here come from a man between 18 and 29 years old in good health. Some clones in this sample may be carry-over from other donors' samples.

This chain uses TRBV25-1 with TRBJ2-3; 16 positions match TRBD2. CDR3 length: 18 residues. CDR1 and CDR2 from the germline V gene are MGHDK and SYGVNS. V lost 1 base, J lost 4 bases, and 5 bases stayed unmatched. CDR3 sequence (DNA): TGTGCCAGCAGTGAATTTGGGACTAGCGGGAGGGCGGCAGATACGCAGTATTTT. It specifies CASSEFGTSGRAADTQYF. Using reference TRBV25-1 and TRBJ2-3 for the parts outside the CDR3, the full variable domain is EADIYQTPRYLVIGTGKKITLECSQTMGHDKMYWYQQDPGMELHLIHYSYGVNSTEKGDLSSESTVSRIRTEHFPLTLESARPSHTSQYLCASSEFGTSGRAADTQYFGPGTRLTVL.

The chain carries TRBV11-2 and TRBJ2-3; the match to TRBD2 covers 12 bases. The germline V gene encodes CDR1 SGHAT and CDR2 FQNNGV. There are 19 residues in the CDR3. Losses at the gene ends were 1 base for V and 1 base for J; bases not matched to a gene: 9. The CDR3 is CASSLVDLGLAGRTDTQYF. The CDR3 DNA follows: TGTGCCAGCAGCTTAGTGGATCTAGGACTAGCGGGGCGCACAGATACGCAGTATTTT.

This chain joins TRBV5-1 and TRBJ2-3; 7 bases fit TRBD1. V trimming: 4 bases; J trimming: 1 base; junction bases outside the gene matches: 9. The CDR3 is 16 residues long. Germline CDR1 reads SGHRS; CDR2 reads YFSETQ. DNA of the CDR3: TGCGCCAGCAGCAGCAAGACAGGGCCTGGCACAGATACGCAGTATTTT. This encodes CASSSKTGPGTDTQYF.

Comment on this clone: The sample holds other DNA sequences that translate to the same CDR3. The rearrangement uses TRBV10-3 and TRBJ2-1, with a weak D call TRBD2 (6 bases). Per the germline V gene, CDR1 is ENHRY and CDR2 is SYGVKD. The CDR3 sequence is 14 residues long. The V end lost 6 bases, the J end lost 1 base, and 10 bases lay between the germline ends. The DNA for the CDR3 is TGTGCCATCAGCCGGGACTCATCCTACAATGAGCAGTTCTTC. This sequence encodes CAISRDSSYNEQFF.

As regards this clone: This sample also contains other DNA sequences that code for the same CDR3. The CDR3 bases are TGTGCCAGCAGTTTAGTCGGCGGGGAGCTGTTTTTT. This codes for CASSLVGGELFF. The chain carries TRBV28 and TRBJ2-2; D remains ambiguous. The CDR3 sequence is 12 residues long. CDR1 and CDR2 (germline): MDHEN, SYDVKM. The V gene lost 2 bases and the J gene lost 7 bases, with 5 bases spanning the gap. Together with reference TRBV28 and TRBJ2-2, the CDR3 gives the full variable domain: DVKVTQSSRYLVKRTGEKVFLECVQDMDHENMFWYRQDPGLGLRLIYFSYDVKMKEKGDIPEGYSVSREKKERFSLILESASTNQTSMYLCASSLVGGELFFGEGSRLTVL.

This CDR3 is CASSRSLGRAEQYF. The CDR3 DNA sequence: TGTGCCAGCAGCCGGTCCCTGGGGAGGGCCGAGCAGTACTTC. The chain employs TRBV11-2 and TRBJ2-7, with TRBD2 identical over 7 bases. From germline, CDR1 is SGHAT and CDR2 FQNNGV. The ends lost 5 bases at V and 6 bases at J; junction bases unmatched: 10. This CDR3 is built from 14 residues. The whole variable domain, remainder taken from reference TRBV11-2 and TRBJ2-7, is EAGVAQSPRYKIIEKRQSVAFWCNPISGHATLYWYQQILGQGPKLLIQFQNNGVVDDSQLPKDRFSAERLKGVDSTLKIQPAKLEDSAVYLCASSRSLGRAEQYFGPGTRLTVT.

The J gene is TRBJ1-1, the V gene TRBV28; D uncertain. V lost 7 bases and J lost 11, with 14 bases in between. In germline, CDR1 is MDHEN, CDR2 SYDVKM. The CDR3 consists of 11 residues. In DNA form, the CDR3 reads TGTGCCAGCACCAAGAACAACGGGGCTTTCTTT. The encoded protein is CASTKNNGAFF.

The chain is built from TRBV19 and TRBJ2-7, with 8 bases lining up with TRBD1. The V and J ends lost 4 bases and 3 bases, in that order; junction bases with no gene match: 5. Germline CDR1 is LNHDA and CDR2 is SQIVND (reference sequence). The CDR3 contains 14 residues. The CDR3 loop reads CASSTQGVGYEQYF. The CDR3 DNA reads as TGTGCCAGTAGTACACAGGGGGTAGGCTACGAGCAGTACTTC.

This rearrangement joins TRBV28 to TRBJ1-2; TRBD1 is a possible D gene (5 bases). V shed 5 bases and J shed 4 bases, with 14 bases lying between them. The CDR3 is 14 residues long. Germline V gene lookup returns CDR1 MDHEN and CDR2 SYDVKM. This CDR3 is CASSPGTHLYGYTF. The CDR3 DNA follows: TGTGCCAGCAGTCCAGGGACCCACCTCTATGGCTACACCTTC.